The subject of this entry is one T cell receptor beta chain. In the PCR, 60 Vbeta and 13 Jbeta primers were used. Using immunoSEQ multiplex PCR, the repertoire was profiled, and TCRdb retains in-frame clones only, with some absent. The table records some 120,000 clones, about 81% of them present only once. The CDR3 is 13 amino acids. The germline CDR1 and CDR2 sequences are MRHNA and SNTAGT. Between the trimmed V and J ends, which lost 4 bases and 3 bases, there was a span of 9 bases. The data were obtained in a study of cytomegalovirus exposure and HLA in healthy donors. The sample was PBMCs. The origin of this receptor is a man aged 35-49 years in good health and CMV-seronegative. The rearrangement joins TRBV6-4 to TRBJ1-1; D gene ambiguous. The chain's CDR3 is CASSADKDTEAFF. The DNA for the CDR3 is TGTGCCAGCAGTGCCGACAAGGACACTGAAGCTTTCTTT.